This T cell receptor beta chain was retrieved from a study of a mutant IDH1 vaccine in newly diagnosed glioma. Looking at the study overall: The first vaccination came 4-6 weeks after radiotherapy alone, or with temozolomide cycles. Patients under treatment included around 60% males and around 38% females and had a mean age of around 40 years. Study-wide results and limits: Immune responses induced by the vaccine were seen in roughly 93% of patients, spanning multiple MHC alleles.

This sample's time point: week 11, during vaccination. Topical imiquimod was applied with each vaccine dose, which held 300 ug of mutant IDH1 20-mer peptide. Astrocytomas found in donors were new, WHO grade 3 or 4, IDH1-mutant and ATRX-lost. Germline loops: CDR1 SQVTM, CDR2 ANQGSEA. The V and J ends lost 3 bases and 0 bases respectively, with 6 bases between them. CDR3 length: 14 residues. As to this clone: Antigen specificity is unknown.

TCRdb's table, derived via immunoSEQ multiplex PCR, lists solely in-frame clones and lacks some. Here the sample spans about 25,000 clones, around 77% being singletons. This chain uses TRBV29-1 with TRBJ2-6; possibly TRBD2 for D (6 bases). This sample comprised PBMCs, obtained from a glioma patient whose treatment included an IDH1 peptide vaccine. This sequence was found in a woman aged 18-30 years with glioma. CDR3 coding DNA: TGCAGCGTTGACGGGGGCTCTGGGGCCAACGTCCTGACTTTC. This encodes CSVDGGSGANVLTF.